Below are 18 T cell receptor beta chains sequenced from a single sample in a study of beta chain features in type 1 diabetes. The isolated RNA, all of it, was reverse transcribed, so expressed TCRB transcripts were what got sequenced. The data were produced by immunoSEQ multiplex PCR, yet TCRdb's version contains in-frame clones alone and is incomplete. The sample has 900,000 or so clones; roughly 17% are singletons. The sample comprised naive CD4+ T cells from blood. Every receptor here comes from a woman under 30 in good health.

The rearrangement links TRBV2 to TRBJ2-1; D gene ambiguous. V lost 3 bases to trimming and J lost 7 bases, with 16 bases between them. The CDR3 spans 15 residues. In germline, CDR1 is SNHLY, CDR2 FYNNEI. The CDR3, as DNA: TGTGCCAGCAGTGAGAATAACCTCAAAAAAAATGAGCAGTTCTTC. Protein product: CASSENNLKKNEQFF.

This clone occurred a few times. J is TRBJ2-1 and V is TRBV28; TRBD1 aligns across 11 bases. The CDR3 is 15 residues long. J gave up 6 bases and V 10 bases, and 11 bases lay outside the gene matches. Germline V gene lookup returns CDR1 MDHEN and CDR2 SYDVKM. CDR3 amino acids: CATITGQGGVNEQFF. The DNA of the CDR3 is TGTGCCACAATTACGGGACAGGGGGGTGTCAATGAGCAGTTCTTC.

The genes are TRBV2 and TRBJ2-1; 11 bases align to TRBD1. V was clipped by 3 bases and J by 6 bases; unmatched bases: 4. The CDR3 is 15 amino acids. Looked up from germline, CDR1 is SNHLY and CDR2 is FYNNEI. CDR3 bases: TGTGCCAGCAGTGATCACGGGACAGGGGGCAATGAGCAGTTCTTC. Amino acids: CASSDHGTGGNEQFF.

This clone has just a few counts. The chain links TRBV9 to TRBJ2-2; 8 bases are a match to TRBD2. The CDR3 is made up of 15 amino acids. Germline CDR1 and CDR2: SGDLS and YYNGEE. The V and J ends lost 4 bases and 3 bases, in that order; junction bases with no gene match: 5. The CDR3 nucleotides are TGTGCCAGCAGCCTAGAGGGACTAGACACCGGGGAGCTGTTTTTT. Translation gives CASSLEGLDTGELFF.

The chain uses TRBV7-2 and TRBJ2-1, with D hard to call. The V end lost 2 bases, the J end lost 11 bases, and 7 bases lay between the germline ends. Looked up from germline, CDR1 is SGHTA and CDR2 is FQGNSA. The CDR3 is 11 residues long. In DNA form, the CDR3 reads TGTGCCAGCAGCTTAATGGTACAGCAGTTCTTC. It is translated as CASSLMVQQFF.

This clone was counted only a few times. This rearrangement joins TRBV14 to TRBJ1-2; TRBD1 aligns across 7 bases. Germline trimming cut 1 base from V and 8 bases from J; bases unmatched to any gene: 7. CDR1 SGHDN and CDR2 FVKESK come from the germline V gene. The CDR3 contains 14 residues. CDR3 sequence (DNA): TGTGCCAGCAGCCAAGGGGGACAGAGCGGAGGCTACACCTTC. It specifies CASSQGGQSGGYTF.

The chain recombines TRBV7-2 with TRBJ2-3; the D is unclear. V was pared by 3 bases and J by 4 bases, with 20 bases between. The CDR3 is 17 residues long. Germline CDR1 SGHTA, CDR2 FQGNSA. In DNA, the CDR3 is TGTGCCAGCAGCTTCCGTCCTGGAGCACCCGCCGCAGATACGCAGTATTTT. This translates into CASSFRPGAPAADTQYF.

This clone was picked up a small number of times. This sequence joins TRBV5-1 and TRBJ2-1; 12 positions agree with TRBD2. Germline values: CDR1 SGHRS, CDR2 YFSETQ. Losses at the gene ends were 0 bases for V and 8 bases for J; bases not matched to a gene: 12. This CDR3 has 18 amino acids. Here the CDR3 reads CASSLVGLAGLGADEQFF. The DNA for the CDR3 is TGCGCCAGCAGCTTGGTGGGACTAGCGGGTTTGGGTGCAGATGAGCAGTTCTTC.

The CDR3 is CASASGRAREQFF. In DNA, the CDR3 is TGTGCCAGCGCTAGCGGGAGGGCCCGTGAGCAGTTCTTC. The genes are TRBV6-6 and TRBJ2-1, with 12 nucleotides matching TRBD2. This CDR3 is built from 13 residues. Germline assignment: CDR1 MNHNY and CDR2 SVGAGI (reference sequence). J gave up 9 bases and V 8 bases, and 5 bases lay outside the gene matches.

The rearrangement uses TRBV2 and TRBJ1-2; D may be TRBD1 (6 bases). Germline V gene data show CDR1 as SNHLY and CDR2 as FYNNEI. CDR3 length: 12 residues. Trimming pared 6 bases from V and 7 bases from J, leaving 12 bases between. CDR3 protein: CASREQGVGYTF. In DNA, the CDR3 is TGTGCCAGCAGGGAACAGGGAGTTGGCTACACCTTC.

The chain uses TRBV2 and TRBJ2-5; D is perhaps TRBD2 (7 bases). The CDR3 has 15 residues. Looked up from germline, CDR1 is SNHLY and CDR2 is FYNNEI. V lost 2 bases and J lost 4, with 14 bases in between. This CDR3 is CASSEPQGGGETQYF. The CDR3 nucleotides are TGTGCCAGCAGTGAACCACAGGGAGGGGGAGAGACCCAGTACTTC.

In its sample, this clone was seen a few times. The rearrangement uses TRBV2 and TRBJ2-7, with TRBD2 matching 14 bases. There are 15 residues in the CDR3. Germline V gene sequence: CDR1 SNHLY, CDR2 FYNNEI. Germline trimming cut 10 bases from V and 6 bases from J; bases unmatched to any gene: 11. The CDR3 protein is CATGPPGLAGVEQYF. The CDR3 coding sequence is TGTGCCACTGGACCCCCGGGACTAGCGGGAGTCGAGCAGTACTTC.

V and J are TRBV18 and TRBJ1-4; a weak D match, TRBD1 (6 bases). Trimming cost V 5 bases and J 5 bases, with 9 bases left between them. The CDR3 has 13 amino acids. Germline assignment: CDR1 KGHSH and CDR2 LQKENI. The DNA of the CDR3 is TGTGCCAGCTCAAGACAGGAGAATGAAAAACTGTTTTTT. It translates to CASSRQENEKLFF.

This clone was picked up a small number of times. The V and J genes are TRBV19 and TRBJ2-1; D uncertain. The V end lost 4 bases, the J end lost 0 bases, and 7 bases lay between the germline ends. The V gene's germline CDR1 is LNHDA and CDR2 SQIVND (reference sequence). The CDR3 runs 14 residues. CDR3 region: CASSTTYSYNEQFF. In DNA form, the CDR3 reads TGTGCCAGTAGTACAACTTACTCCTACAATGAGCAGTTCTTC. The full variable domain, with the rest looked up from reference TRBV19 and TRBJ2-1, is DGGITQSPKYLFRKEGQNVTLSCEQNLNHDAMYWYRQDPGQGLRLIYYSQIVNDFQKGDIAEGYSVSREKKESFPLTVTSAQKNPTAFYLCASSTTYSYNEQFFGPGTRLTVL.

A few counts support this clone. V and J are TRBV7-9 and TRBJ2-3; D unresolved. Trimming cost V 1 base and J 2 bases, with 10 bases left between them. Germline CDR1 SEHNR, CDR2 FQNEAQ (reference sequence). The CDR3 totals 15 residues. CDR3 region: CASSLGAIYTDTQYF. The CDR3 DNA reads TGTGCCAGCAGCTTAGGGGCTATCTACACAGATACGCAGTATTTT.

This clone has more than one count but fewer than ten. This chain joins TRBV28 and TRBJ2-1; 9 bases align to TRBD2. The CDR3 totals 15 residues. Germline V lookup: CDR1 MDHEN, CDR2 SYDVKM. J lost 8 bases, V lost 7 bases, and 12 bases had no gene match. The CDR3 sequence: CASKGISGSVYEQFF. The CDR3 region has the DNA TGTGCCAGCAAAGGTATTAGCGGGAGTGTCTATGAGCAGTTCTTC. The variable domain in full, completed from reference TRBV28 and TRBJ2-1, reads DVKVTQSSRYLVKRTGEKVFLECVQDMDHENMFWYRQDPGLGLRLIYFSYDVKMKEKGDIPEGYSVSREKKERFSLILESASTNQTSMYLCASKGISGSVYEQFFGPGTRLTVL.

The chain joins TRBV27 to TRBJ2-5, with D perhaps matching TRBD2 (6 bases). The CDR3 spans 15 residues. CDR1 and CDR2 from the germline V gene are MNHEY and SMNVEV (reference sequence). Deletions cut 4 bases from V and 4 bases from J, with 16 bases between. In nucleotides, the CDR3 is TGTGCCAGCAGTTCCGACCGGAGGAGGGCAGAGACCCAGTACTTC. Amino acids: CASSSDRRRAETQYF.

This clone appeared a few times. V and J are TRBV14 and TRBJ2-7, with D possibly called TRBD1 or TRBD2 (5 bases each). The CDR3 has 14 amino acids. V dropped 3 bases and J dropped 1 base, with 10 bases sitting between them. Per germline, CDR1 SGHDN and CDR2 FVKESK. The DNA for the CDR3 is TGTGCCAGCAGCCATTCCTGGGGGTCCTACGAGCAGTACTTC. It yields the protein CASSHSWGSYEQYF.